These 22 T cell receptor beta chains came from one sample sequenced in a study of graft-versus-host responses after intestinal transplantation. Generated by immunoSEQ multiplex PCR, the TCRdb table keeps only in-frame clones and is missing some. The sample yields some 120,000 clones, over 75% seen once. These receptors are not linked to any known antigen. Sequenced material: unstimulated CD4+ T cells sorted from spleen or lymph node cells, taken before intestinal transplant. These receptors were collected from a human donor who received an intestinal transplant.

Concerning this clone itself: Sequence at one end of the junction differs from germline and may be a read error. V is TRBV15 and J is TRBJ2-7; D is possibly TRBD1 (5 bases). Germline loops: CDR1 LNHNV, CDR2 YYDKDF (reference sequence). This CDR3 has 13 residues. The CDR3 coding sequence is TGTGCCACCAGCAGAGATCCTAGGGGCGAGCAGTGCTTC. Amino acids: CATSRDPRGEQCF. The variable domain in full, completed from reference TRBV15 and TRBJ2-7, reads DAMVIQNPRYQVTQFGKPVTLSCSQTLNHNVMYWYQQKSSQAPKLLFHYYDKDFNNEADTPDNFQSRRPNTSFCFLDIRSPGLGDTAMYLCATSRDPRGEQCFGPGTRLTVT.

The chain recombines TRBV6-5 with TRBJ1-4; tentative D call: TRBD1 (5 bases). Germline V CDR1 and CDR2: MNHEY, SVGAGI. The CDR3 loop spans 15 amino acids. Between the trimmed V and J ends, which lost 2 bases and 8 bases, there was a span of 15 bases. The CDR3: CASSYHVRVIEKLFF. DNA for the CDR3: TGTGCCAGCAGTTACCATGTCAGGGTGATCGAAAAACTGTTTTTT.

Concerning this clone: Other DNA sequences in this sample translate to the same CDR3. CDR3 bases: TGTGCCTGGAGTGTACTCGGGGGCTACACCTTC. Its protein is CAWSVLGGYTF. This sequence joins TRBV30 and TRBJ1-2, with D hard to call. This CDR3 contains 11 residues. Looked up from germline, CDR1 is GTSNPN and CDR2 is SVGIG (reference sequence). The V gene lost 0 bases and the J gene lost 8 bases, with 7 bases spanning the gap.

The chain employs TRBV28 and TRBJ1-2, with 8 bases that match TRBD1. The CDR3 is 13 residues long. V gave up 7 bases and J gave up 4 bases; unmatched junction bases: 5. CDR1 and CDR2 (germline): MDHEN, SYDVKM. The CDR3: CASTTGQVYGYTF. CDR3 nucleotide sequence: TGTGCCAGCACTACGGGACAGGTCTATGGCTACACCTTC.

This chain connects TRBV19 to TRBJ2-7; no clear D. The CDR3 runs to 13 residues. Germline V gene lookup returns CDR1 LNHDA and CDR2 SQIVND (reference sequence). V lost 5 bases to trimming and J lost 13 bases, with 21 bases between them. Here the CDR3 DNA reads TGTGCCAGTAGTGCTACCCCGGCGGTTACTAAATACTTC. Its protein is CASSATPAVTKYF.

This chain connects TRBV5-4 to TRBJ1-4; TRBD1 is a possible D gene (5 bases). This CDR3 comprises 13 residues. V lost 7 bases and J 6 bases, leaving 13 bases between the germline ends. Germline V CDR1 and CDR2: SGHNT, YYREEE (reference sequence). The DNA of the CDR3 is TGTGCCAGCCGCTCCCCGGGGGATGAAAAACTGTTTTTT. This sequence encodes CASRSPGDEKLFF.

The CDR3 nucleotides read TGTGCCAGCAGTGGAGGGAGTAGCAATCAGCCCCAGCATTTT. Amino acids: CASSGGSSNQPQHF. The chain joins TRBV2 to TRBJ1-5; unclear D gene. Trimming pared 4 bases from V and 0 bases from J, leaving 7 bases between. The germline gives CDR1 SNHLY, CDR2 FYNNEI. This CDR3 spans 14 amino acids.

This clone was seen only once. The chain has TRBV7-2 and TRBJ2-2; possibly TRBD1 for D (6 bases). The V end lost 3 bases, the J end lost 0 bases, and 11 bases lay between the germline ends. CDR3 length: 16 residues. The germline V gene has CDR1 SGHTA and CDR2 FQGNSA. CDR3 region: CASSLSGTPNTGELFF. The CDR3 nucleotides are TGTGCCAGCAGCTTGTCCGGGACACCGAACACCGGGGAGCTGTTTTTT.

The chain uses TRBV29-1 and TRBJ2-1, with 8 bases aligning to TRBD1. Germline V CDR1 and CDR2: SQVTM, ANQGSEA. V trimming: 0 bases; J trimming: 4 bases; junction bases outside the gene matches: 5. The CDR3 extends over 15 amino acids. The CDR3 reads CSVEDGQGKYNEQFF. The CDR3 nucleotides are TGCAGCGTTGAAGATGGACAGGGCAAATACAATGAGCAGTTCTTC.

A word on this clone: The identical CDR3 is also encoded by other nucleotide sequences in the sample. V and J are TRBV2 and TRBJ1-1; D unclear. CDR1 and CDR2 from the germline V gene are SNHLY and FYNNEI. V was trimmed by 4 bases and J by 5 bases, leaving 8 bases between them. The CDR3 spans 12 residues. The chain's CDR3 is CASSGGGTEAFF. CDR3 nucleotides: TGTGCCAGCAGTGGAGGAGGAACTGAAGCTTTCTTT.

The rearrangement uses TRBV5-1 and TRBJ2-1; a possible D gene is TRBD2 (6 bases). From germline, CDR1 is SGHRS and CDR2 YFSETQ. This CDR3 is built from 14 residues. Trimming pared 0 bases from V and 5 bases from J, leaving 9 bases between. CDR3 nucleotide sequence: TGCGCCAGCAGCTTGGGAGGGAGGAACAATGAGCAGTTCTTC. Its protein is CASSLGGRNNEQFF. Variable domain in full (rest from reference TRBV5-1 and TRBJ2-1): KAGVTQTPRYLIKTRGQQVTLSCSPISGHRSVSWYQQTPGQGLQFLFEYFSETQRNKGNFPGRFSGRQFSNSRSEMNVSTLELGDSALYLCASSLGGRNNEQFFGPGTRLTVL.

A single count supports this clone. J is TRBJ2-5 and V is TRBV7-2, with 10 bases identical to TRBD2. From germline, CDR1 is SGHTA and CDR2 FQGNSA. The CDR3 covers 16 residues. The V gene end was trimmed by 0 bases and the J gene end by 5 bases; junction bases not matched to a gene: 6. The CDR3 DNA sequence: TGTGCCAGCAGCTTAGCGGGAGCGGGGGGGGGCGAGACCCAGTACTTC. Translated: CASSLAGAGGGETQYF.

This rearrangement joins TRBV30 to TRBJ1-3; a possible D gene is TRBD1 (6 bases). Trimming cost V 0 bases and J 7 bases, with 16 bases left between them. The CDR3 length is 15 residues. Germline V CDR1 and CDR2: GTSNPN, SVGIG (reference sequence). The CDR3, as DNA: TGTGCCTGGAGTGTTCGGCAGGGGATTTCCAACACCATATATTTT. Residues: CAWSVRQGISNTIYF.

The genes are TRBV5-1 and TRBJ2-5; the D gene is possibly TRBD1 (5 bases). CDR3 length: 14 amino acids. The V gene lost 3 bases and the J gene lost 4 bases, with 13 bases spanning the gap. Germline values: CDR1 SGHRS, CDR2 YFSETQ. The CDR3 reads CASSSPPGSETQYF. The DNA of the CDR3 is TGCGCCAGCAGCTCCCCCCCAGGGTCAGAGACCCAGTACTTC.

This chain connects TRBV5-4 to TRBJ1-1; no clear D gene. Per germline, CDR1 SGHNT and CDR2 YYREEE (reference sequence). Between the trimmed V and J ends, which lost 4 bases and 1 base, there was a span of 11 bases. The CDR3 is made up of 14 amino acids. Here the CDR3 DNA reads TGTGCCAGCAGCCTAACCTCAGGGAACACTGAAGCTTTCTTT. This codes for CASSLTSGNTEAFF.

The chain recombines TRBV13 with TRBJ1-2, with 8 bases fitting TRBD1. The trim removed 5 bases at V and 4 bases at J, leaving 12 bases unmatched. Germline V gene lookup returns CDR1 PRHDT and CDR2 FYEKMQ (reference sequence). There are 16 residues in the CDR3. CDR3 residues: CASSPLGQGASYGYTF. DNA of the CDR3: TGTGCCAGCAGCCCCCTCGGACAGGGTGCTAGCTATGGCTACACCTTC.

The chain employs TRBV5-5 and TRBJ1-2; no clear D. In germline, CDR1 is SGHKS, CDR2 YYEKEE (reference sequence). The CDR3 runs 13 residues. The V gene lost 0 bases and the J gene lost 2 bases, with 5 bases spanning the gap. CDR3 bases: TGTGCCAGCAGCTTGGACAGAAACTATGGCTACACCTTC. As protein: CASSLDRNYGYTF. Combining the CDR3 with reference TRBV5-5 and TRBJ1-2 gives the whole variable domain DAGVTQSPTHLIKTRGQQVTLRCSPISGHKSVSWYQQVLGQGPQFIFQYYEKEERGRGNFPDRFSARQFPNYSSELNVNALLLGDSALYLCASSLDRNYGYTFGSGTRLTVV.

The rearrangement uses TRBV5-4 and TRBJ1-2; the match to TRBD1 covers 7 bases. Germline V gives CDR1 SGHNT, CDR2 YYREEE (reference sequence). The CDR3 consists of 14 residues. The junction had 9 bases not matched to a gene; V was cut back by 4 bases and J by 6 bases. Here the CDR3 reads CASSITGEAHGYTF. In DNA, the CDR3 is TGTGCCAGCAGCATTACAGGGGAGGCTCATGGCTACACCTTC.

The CDR3 DNA sequence: TGCGCCAGCAGACAGGGCCTGAACACTGAAGCTTTCTTT. Amino acid sequence: CASRQGLNTEAFF. The V and J genes are TRBV10-1 and TRBJ1-1; the D gene is possibly TRBD1 (6 bases). The CDR3 has 13 residues. Germline V gives CDR1 WNHNN, CDR2 SYGVQD (reference sequence). V was clipped by 6 bases and J by 0 bases, with 8 bases between them.

In its sample, this clone was seen once. This chain uses TRBV7-3 with TRBJ2-3, with 9 bases identical to TRBD2. This CDR3 has 14 amino acids. Germline CDR1 reads SGHTA; CDR2 reads FQGTGA. V lost 4 bases, J lost 6 bases, and 5 bases stayed unmatched. For the CDR3, the DNA is TGTGCCAGCAGCTCCGGACTAGCGAGGGATACGCAGTATTTT. It codes for CASSSGLARDTQYF.

J is TRBJ2-7 and V is TRBV15, with 8 bases identical to TRBD2. J lost 7 bases, V lost 4 bases, and 12 bases had no gene match. CDR1 and CDR2 (germline): LNHNV, YYDKDF (reference sequence). This CDR3 has 15 amino acids. CDR3 sequence: CATSKGEGGTREQYF. DNA of the CDR3: TGTGCCACCAGCAAAGGGGAGGGAGGGACTAGGGAGCAGTACTTC.

The V and J genes are TRBV7-3 and TRBJ2-1; the D gene is possibly TRBD1 (5 bases). CDR1 and CDR2 from the germline V gene are SGHTA and FQGTGA. CDR3 length: 14 amino acids. The germline V and J ends were trimmed by 5 bases and 10 bases, with 18 bases remaining between them. This CDR3 reads CASSPSRDTREQFF. Written as DNA, the CDR3 is TGTGCCAGCAGCCCCAGCAGGGATACGCGGGAGCAGTTCTTC.